Listed here is a single T cell receptor (beta chain). The V gene end was trimmed by 4 bases and the J gene end by 4 bases; junction bases not matched to a gene: 7. The germline gives CDR1 MNHEY, CDR2 SVGAGI. CDR3 length equals 15 residues. The authors' processing: Amplified reference gene primers provided the basis for estimating nucleated cell counts. Assay used: immunoSEQ multiplex PCR; TCRdb lists only in-frame clones, some missing. V and J calls plus clone size are reproduced from that table; the DNA served to infer D and trimming. Of under 200,000 clones in the sample, approximately 90% were seen once. The data originate from a study of blood T cell repertoires in COVID-19. In the study overall: The United States, Italy and Spain supplied acute and convalescent COVID-19 samples. T cells, B-cell-depleted T cells, or PBMCs supplied cDNA or gDNA.

The gene calls are TRBV6-5 and TRBJ1-3; TRBD1 aligns across 7 bases. This clonotype was obtained from a man aged 18-30 years with acute or convalescent COVID-19. Input material: peripheral blood. The CDR3 spells CASSFQTGTGNTIYF. The CDR3 DNA is TGTGCCAGCAGTTTTCAGACAGGGACCGGAAACACCATATATTTT.